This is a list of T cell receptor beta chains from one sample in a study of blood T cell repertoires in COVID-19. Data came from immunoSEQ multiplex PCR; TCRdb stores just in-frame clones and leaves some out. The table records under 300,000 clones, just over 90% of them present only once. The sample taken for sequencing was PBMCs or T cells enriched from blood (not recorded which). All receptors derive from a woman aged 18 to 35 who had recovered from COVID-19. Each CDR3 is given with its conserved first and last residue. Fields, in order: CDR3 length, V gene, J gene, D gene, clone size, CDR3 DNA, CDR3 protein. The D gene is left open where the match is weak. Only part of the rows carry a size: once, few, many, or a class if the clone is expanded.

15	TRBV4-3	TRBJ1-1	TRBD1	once	TGCGCCAGCAGCCAAGTTTCGACAGGGGGATTTGAAGCTTTCTTT	CASSQVSTGGFEAFF
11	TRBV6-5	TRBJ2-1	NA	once	TGTGCCAGCAGGAAGGACAGCGCCCAGTTCTTC	CASRKDSAQFF
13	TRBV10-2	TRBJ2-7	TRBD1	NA	TGCGCCAGCAGTGAGCCTGCCGGGACAGGGTGGTCCTTC	CASSEPAGTGWSF
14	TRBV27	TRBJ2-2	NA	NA	TGTGCCAGCAGTTTGTCCAGGAACACCGGGGAGCTGTTTTTT	CASSLSRNTGELFF
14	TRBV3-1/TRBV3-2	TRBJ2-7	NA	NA	TGTGCCAGCAGCCAAGTGGGGGGACCGTACGAGCAGTACTTC	CASSQVGGPYEQYF
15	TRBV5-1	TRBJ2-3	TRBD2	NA	TGCGCCAGCAGCTTGGAGCGACTAGCGACAGATACGCAGTATTTT	CASSLERLATDTQYF
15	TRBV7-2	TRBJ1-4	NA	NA	TGTGCCAGCAGCCCCCAAACAGGGCCCAATGAAAAACTGTTTTTT	CASSPQTGPNEKLFF
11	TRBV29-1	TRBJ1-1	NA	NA	TGCAGCGTTGAAGGCAGGGTCGGAGTTTTCTTT	CSVEGRVGVFF
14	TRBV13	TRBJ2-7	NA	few	TGTGCCAGCAGCTCCGGCCACCGGGGCTACGAGCAGTACTTC	CASSSGHRGYEQYF
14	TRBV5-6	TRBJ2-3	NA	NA	TGTGCCAGCACCGAGCAGCTTCAGCGGGATACGCAGTATTTT	CASTEQLQRDTQYF
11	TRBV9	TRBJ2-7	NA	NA	TGTGCCAGCAGCGTAGTAGACGAGCAGTACTTC	CASSVVDEQYF
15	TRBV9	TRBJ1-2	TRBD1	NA	TGTGCCAGCAGCATCACCGGGACAGGGGACGGGGGCTACACCTTC	CASSITGTGDGGYTF
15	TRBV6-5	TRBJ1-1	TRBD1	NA	TGTGCCAGCAGTTACTGGGACAGTGTGAACACTGAAGCTTTCTTT	CASSYWDSVNTEAFF
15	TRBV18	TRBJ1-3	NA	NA	TGTGCCAGCTCCCGAGAACGTACCTCTGGAAACACCATATATTTT	CASSRERTSGNTIYF
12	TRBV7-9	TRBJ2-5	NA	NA	TGTGCCAGCAGCTTCAAAAAAGAGACCCAGTACTTC	CASSFKKETQYF
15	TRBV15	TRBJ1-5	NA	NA	TGTGCCACCAGCCTGGGGAGATATAGCAATCAGCCCCAGCATTTT	CATSLGRYSNQPQHF
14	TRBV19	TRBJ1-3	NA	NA	TGTGCCAGTAGATTACAGGGAGCTGGAAACACCATATATTTT	CASRLQGAGNTIYF
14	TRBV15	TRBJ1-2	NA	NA	TGTGCCACCAGCAGAGAAACAGGGTTGGTTGGCTACACCTTC	CATSRETGLVGYTF
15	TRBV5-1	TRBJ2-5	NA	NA	TGCGCCAGCACTTCCCAGCGGATAAACCAAGAGACCCAGTACTTC	CASTSQRINQETQYF
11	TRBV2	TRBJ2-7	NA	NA	TGTGCCAGCAGGAGCTCCTACGAGCAGTACTTC	CASRSSYEQYF
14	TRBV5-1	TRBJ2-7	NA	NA	TGCGCCAGCAGCTTGGCCGGGCTAGCGAATGAGCAGTACTTC	CASSLAGLANEQYF
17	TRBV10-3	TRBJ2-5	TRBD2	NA	TGTGCCATCAGTGATGCGGGTCCGGGACTAGAAGGAGAGACCCAGTACTTC	CAISDAGPGLEGETQYF
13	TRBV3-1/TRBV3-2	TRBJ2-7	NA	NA	TGTGCCAGCAGCCAAGTACGGGGGATGGAGCAGTACTTC	CASSQVRGMEQYF
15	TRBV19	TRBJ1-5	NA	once	TGTGCCAGTAGTACCCCGGGGTTCGGCAATCAGCCCCAGCATTTT	CASSTPGFGNQPQHF
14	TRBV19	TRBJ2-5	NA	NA	TGTGCCAGTAGTACCACGGGGGTCCAAGAGACCCAGTACTTC	CASSTTGVQETQYF
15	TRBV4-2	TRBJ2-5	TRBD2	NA	TGTGCCAGCGGGTCTAGCGGTCTACGGGTGGCGACCCAGTACTTC	CASGSSGLRVATQYF